Below, 8 T cell receptor beta chains from the same sample are listed, as sequenced in a study of CD8 T cells in Susac syndrome. RNA amounts of roughly 0.5 to 1 ug underwent reverse transcription with random hexamers. TCRdb itself ran the immunoSEQ multiplex PCR reads through MiXCR, one entry per CDR3 protein. This sample has approximately 260,000 distinct CDR3 sequences; roughly 95% occur once, and the top ten carry approximately 0.1%. What was sequenced was CD4+ T cells from PBMCs. Receptors were obtained from a human donor with Susac syndrome.

The chain combines TRBV11-2 with TRBJ2-2; possibly TRBD1 or TRBD2 for D (5 bases each). This CDR3 spans 13 amino acids. The V gene's germline CDR1 is SGHAT and CDR2 FQNNGV. Trimming removed 5 bases at V and 5 bases at J, with 9 bases between. In DNA, the CDR3 is TGTGCCAGCAGCCGGGGCGGTACCGGGGAGCTGTTTTTT. It encodes CASSRGGTGELFF. Based on the CDR3 plus reference TRBV11-2 and TRBJ2-2, the full variable domain is EAGVAQSPRYKIIEKRQSVAFWCNPISGHATLYWYQQILGQGPKLLIQFQNNGVVDDSQLPKDRFSAERLKGVDSTLKIQPAKLEDSAVYLCASSRGGTGELFFGEGSRLTVL.

This chain joins TRBV6-1 and TRBJ1-2, with TRBD1 matching 9 bases. V trimming: 5 bases; J trimming: 4 bases; junction bases outside the gene matches: 14. Germline V gene data show CDR1 as MNHNS and CDR2 as SASEGT. CDR3 length: 17 amino acids. The CDR3 is CASSPRGTGLNSYGYTF. CDR3 coding DNA: TGTGCCAGCAGTCCCCGCGGGACAGGGCTTAACAGCTATGGCTACACCTTC.

This rearrangement joins TRBV20-1 to TRBJ2-1; D tentatively fits TRBD1 or TRBD2 (5 bases each). Germline V gene sequence: CDR1 DFQATT, CDR2 SNEGSKA (reference sequence). The V end was cut by 2 bases, the J end by 9 bases, with 17 bases between. The CDR3 has 14 residues. DNA of the CDR3: TGCAGTGCTAGAACCGGGACGGTCTGGGGTGAGCAGTTCTTC. Translation gives CSARTGTVWGEQFF.

This chain joins TRBV7-8 and TRBJ1-2; a possible D gene is TRBD1 (5 bases). With 5 bases removed from V and 4 bases from J, the gap between germline ends came to 11 bases. Germline CDR1 reads SGHVS; CDR2 reads FQNEAQ. The CDR3 length is 13 residues. CDR3 residues: CASSPRGIYGYTF. The CDR3 region has the DNA TGTGCCAGCAGCCCCCGGGGGATCTATGGCTACACCTTC.

This chain joins TRBV11-3 and TRBJ2-1; 8 bases agree with TRBD2. The junction had 5 bases not matched to a gene; V was cut back by 5 bases and J by 8 bases. Germline values: CDR1 SGHNT, CDR2 YENEEA. There are 13 residues in the CDR3. The CDR3 nucleotides read TGTGCCAGCAGCCCGGGACTAGTTGATGAGCAGTTCTTC. It translates to CASSPGLVDEQFF.

This chain connects TRBV12-3 or TRBV12-4 to TRBJ2-7; a possible D gene is TRBD2 (5 bases). The CDR3 is 15 amino acids. V lost 6 bases, J lost 2 bases, and 17 bases lay in between. Written as DNA, the CDR3 is TGTGCCAGCAGCTCCTCGAGGGCATTCCCCTACGAGCAGTACTTC. This sequence encodes CASSSSRAFPYEQYF.

V is TRBV7-3 and J is TRBJ2-2; 14 nucleotides agree with TRBD2. CDR1 and CDR2 (germline): SGHTA, FQGTGA. Trimming removed 0 bases from V and 4 bases from J; junction bases left unmatched: 7. The CDR3 consists of 19 residues. The DNA for the CDR3 is TGTGCCAGCAGCTTAACCCCGGGACTAGCGGGAGTGGGCACCGGGGAGCTGTTTTTT. Its translation is CASSLTPGLAGVGTGELFF.

The chain has TRBV29-1 and TRBJ2-7; 7 positions match TRBD1. V shed 4 bases and J 3 bases; nucleotides not matched to a gene: 3. The CDR3 runs to 12 residues. Per germline, CDR1 SQVTM and CDR2 ANQGSEA. CDR3 sequence (DNA): TGCAGCGTTGGTTGGGACAGCTACGAGCAGTACTTC. It is translated as CSVGWDSYEQYF.